The rows below give T cell receptor beta chains drawn from one sample of a study of T cells after yellow fever vaccination. TCRdb reprocessed the 5' RACE reads via MiXCR and lists one record per CDR3 protein. Of hundreds of thousands of distinct CDR3 sequences in the sample, over 4.5% were seen once. Specimen: CD4+ T cells sorted from PBMCs, collected on the day of the yellow fever booster vaccination. All receptors derive from a man between 18 and 29 years old who received the YFV17D yellow fever vaccine. CDR3s leave out the opening cysteine and the closing phenylalanine or tryptophan. Fields, in order: V gene, J gene, clone size, CDR3 protein. The size field is filled for only some rows; it gives once, few, many or a size class.

TRBV29-1	TRBJ1-1	many	SVDRASLNTEAF
TRBV20-1	TRBJ2-1	few	SALKPDRYNEQF
TRBV20-1	TRBJ1-1	many	SARGQTLNTEAF
TRBV7-2	TRBJ2-5	few	ASSLRQGMETQY
TRBV7-3	TRBJ2-7	many	ASSFTGDYEQY
TRBV5-5	TRBJ2-1	many	ASSFDPGLDLGEQF
TRBV20-1	TRBJ2-3	few	SARLRGPSTDTQY
TRBV9	TRBJ1-1	many	ASSVSTDTEAF
TRBV19	TRBJ1-6	-	ASGSGDRPLPPLH
TRBV5-6	TRBJ1-2	once	ASRGTGYNYGYT
TRBV9	TRBJ2-1	-	ASSVVSSHEQF
TRBV5-4	TRBJ2-5	many	ASSSPSGGTLQETQY
TRBV7-3	TRBJ1-2	-	ASSSGGAGGYT
TRBV7-2	TRBJ2-5	few	ASSLSAGAETQY
TRBV28	TRBJ1-2	few	ASSFPGSYT
TRBV10-2	TRBJ2-3	few	ASSRGGGPHPSTDTQY
TRBV4-3	TRBJ1-4	-	ASSQEAGKGKLF
TRBV10-1	TRBJ2-4	-	ASSESGTGKNIQY
TRBV6-2/TRBV6-3	TRBJ2-4	few	ASTDVSKLGIQY